The rows below give T cell receptor beta chains drawn from one sample of a study of T cell responses to AZD1222 COVID-19 vaccine. Clones were sequenced by immunoSEQ multiplex PCR, and TCRdb holds only the in-frame ones, with some missing. The table has approximately 100,000 clones, approximately 96% seen once. This sample comprised peripheral blood, obtained on day 0 of AZD1222 vaccination. These TCRs come from an adult in good health. The CDR3 runs from the conserved cysteine through the conserved F or W.

>TRBV5-1|TRBJ1-2
CASSRGQGMGYTF
>TRBV7-2|TRBJ1-2
CASSLFRGHQSIGYTF
>TRBV5-5|TRBJ2-1
CASSLLAGADNEQFF
>TRBV11-2|TRBJ1-4
CASSKRSARGGRTNEKLFF
>TRBV9|TRBJ1-6
CASSSGIGSPLHF
>TRBV19|TRBJ1-2
CASSRGGYMDSYGYTF
>TRBV28|TRBJ1-1
CASSFMRGTAGGLNTEAFF
>TRBV2|TRBJ1-2
CASSELRQGYGYTF
>TRBV5-1|TRBJ2-5
CASSGGDRGHQETQYF
>TRBV5-1|TRBJ1-2
CASSSLGRRGASGYTF
>TRBV7-9|TRBJ1-2
CASSWDNYGYTF
>TRBV6-5|TRBJ1-6
CASSGIQGLRSPLHF
>TRBV4-3|TRBJ1-5
CASSQDLGGVQPQHF
>TRBV19|TRBJ1-1
CASDTGQTNTEAFF
>TRBV13|TRBJ2-5
CASSLGLRTSGKETQYF
>TRBV3-1/TRBV3-2|TRBJ2-7
CASSQVSGSAYEQYF
>TRBV19|TRBJ1-2
CASRKDSPPTF
>TRBV18|TRBJ1-1
CASSAGTDTEAFF
>TRBV7-3|TRBJ1-6
CASSLGPVGNNSPLHF
>TRBV5-6|TRBJ1-1
CASSFPDTEAFF
>TRBV7-6|TRBJ2-3
CASSADRERTDTQYF
>TRBV7-2|TRBJ1-4
CASSLDDGKLFF